This TCR beta chain comes out of a study of technical replicates of blood from a handful of donors. Assay: immunoSEQ multiplex PCR; the TCRdb copy retains only in-frame clones and omits some. The sample lists 65,000 to 95,000 clones; 85% to 95% were seen once. The germline V gene has CDR1 SGHTA and CDR2 FQGNSA. V dropped 5 bases and J dropped 5; count of bases not matched to a gene: 4. This CDR3 contains 13 residues. The sequencing sample was made of T cells isolated from PBMCs. The chain couples TRBV7-2 to TRBJ1-2, with 8 nucleotides matching TRBD1. This clonotype was sampled from a human donor in good health. CDR3 in DNA: TGTGCCAGCAGCCCGGGACAGGAATATGGCTACACCTTC. Translation gives CASSPGQEYGYTF. Full variable domain (missing parts from reference TRBV7-2 and TRBJ1-2): GAGVSQSPSNKVTEKGKDVELRCDPISGHTALYWYRQSLGQGLEFLIYFQGNSAPDKSGLPSDRFSAERTGGSVSTLTIQRTQQEDSAVYLCASSPGQEYGYTFGSGTRLTVV.